The 3 T cell receptor beta chains in this list originate from one sample, sequenced in a study of cytomegalovirus exposure and HLA in healthy donors. This PCR relied on a set of 60 Vbeta primers and 13 Jbeta primers. The data were produced by immunoSEQ multiplex PCR, yet TCRdb's version contains in-frame clones alone and is incomplete. Here the sample spans over 100,000 clones, 70% to 85% being singletons. Sample: PBMCs. Every receptor here comes from a male donor in good health and CMV-seropositive.

V is TRBV4-1 and J is TRBJ1-3, with D unresolved. The CDR3 is 15 amino acids. The V gene lost 1 base and the J gene lost 0 bases, with 7 bases spanning the gap. From germline, CDR1 is MGHRA and CDR2 YSYEKL. This CDR3 is CASSQVGSSGNTIYF. DNA of the CDR3: TGCGCCAGCAGCCAAGTGGGGAGCTCTGGAAACACCATATATTTT.

The chain links TRBV30 to TRBJ1-2; 8 nucleotides align to TRBD1. CDR1 and CDR2 from the germline V gene are GTSNPN and SVGIG (reference sequence). V trimming: 2 bases; J trimming: 6 bases; junction bases outside the gene matches: 11. The CDR3 length is 15 residues. As DNA, the CDR3 is TGTGCCTGGAGTCATTCCGAGACAGGGGTCAATGGCTACACCTTC. Its protein product is CAWSHSETGVNGYTF.

The V call is TRBV13, the J call TRBJ2-2; 14 bases align to TRBD2. Germline CDR1 reads PRHDT; CDR2 reads FYEKMQ (reference sequence). Unmatched junction bases numbered 6, after V lost 4 bases and J lost 5 bases. This CDR3 comprises 17 residues. The CDR3 loop reads CASSSYGLAGGTGELFF. The CDR3 DNA is TGTGCCAGCAGCTCGTACGGACTAGCGGGAGGTACCGGGGAGCTGTTTTTT.